This TCR beta chain appears in the sequencing data of a study of T cell repertoires in cytomegalovirus infection. Turning to the study itself: TCR beta signatures that were public indicated CMV infection and matching HLA type.

TCRdb called the reads again in MiXCR, with one record for every CDR3 protein. The table records some 170,000 distinct CDR3 sequences, about a sixth of them present only once. V was shortened by 1 base and J by 6 bases, with 13 bases between the two germline ends. The CDR3 has 14 residues. Germline V gives CDR1 LNHNV, CDR2 YYDKDF (reference sequence). This clonotype came up a few times. Its antigen is undetermined. Overall study results and limits: Identification of carriers of CMV plus the relevant HLA was performed using cumulative public TCR beta family frequency. In two of eight donors, the top clonotype was HLA-C-restricted CMV-specific.

The source material was CD8+ T cells from PBMCs. The chain employs TRBV15 and TRBJ2-7; TRBD1 might be the D (6 bases). This TCR derives from a human donor in good health (CMV status not recorded). Some clones in this sample may be carry-over from other donors' samples. The CDR3, as DNA: TGTGCCACCAGCAGAGGTAGGGCAGGGGTCGAGCAGTACTTC. Its translation: CATSRGRAGVEQYF.